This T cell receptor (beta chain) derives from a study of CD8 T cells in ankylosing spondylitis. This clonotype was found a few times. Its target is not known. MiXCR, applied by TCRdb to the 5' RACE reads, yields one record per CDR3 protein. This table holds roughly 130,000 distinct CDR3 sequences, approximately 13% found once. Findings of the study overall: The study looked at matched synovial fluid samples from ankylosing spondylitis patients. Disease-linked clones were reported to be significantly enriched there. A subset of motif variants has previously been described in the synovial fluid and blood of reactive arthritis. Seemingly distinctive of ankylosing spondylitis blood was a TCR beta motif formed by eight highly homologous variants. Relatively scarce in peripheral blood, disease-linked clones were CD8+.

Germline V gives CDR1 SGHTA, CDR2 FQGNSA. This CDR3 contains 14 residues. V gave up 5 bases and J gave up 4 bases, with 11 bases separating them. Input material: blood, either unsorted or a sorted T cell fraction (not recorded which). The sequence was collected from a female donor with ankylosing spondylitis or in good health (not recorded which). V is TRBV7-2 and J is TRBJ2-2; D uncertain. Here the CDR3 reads CASSNGRSTGELFF. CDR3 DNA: TGTGCCAGCAGCAACGGGCGTAGCACCGGGGAGCTGTTTTTT. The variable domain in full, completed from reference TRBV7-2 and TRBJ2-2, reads GAGVSQSPSNKVTEKGKDVELRCDPISGHTALYWYRQSLGQGLEFLIYFQGNSAPDKSGLPSDRFSAERTGGSVSTLTIQRTQQEDSAVYLCASSNGRSTGELFFGEGSRLTVL.